This T cell receptor beta chain was retrieved from a study of OX40 agonist ivuxolimab in advanced cancers. The study in broad terms: Ivuxolimab was a fully human IgG2 agonistic monoclonal antibody targeting the costimulatory receptor OX40 (CD134). The paper reports the monotherapy dose-escalation portion (N of about 50 patients) of the phase I ivuxolimab trial. Of the approximately 54 patients in dose escalation, about 20 had hepatocellular carcinoma, around 15 had melanoma, 9 had renal cell carcinoma and 9 had head and neck cancer. Intravenous ivuxolimab was administered to patients every 2 weeks at six dose levels: 0.01, 0.1, 0.3, 1.5, 3 and 10 mg/kg. The dose-escalation cohort was roughly 83% male with a mean age of around 62 years, ranging from 23 to 79. Peripheral TCRbeta sequencing was intended to test whether TCR sequence diversity was altered and clonal T-cell expansion was caused by ivuxolimab. Three dose-escalation patients achieved partial responses, one with hepatocellular carcinoma and two with cutaneous melanoma. Patients were allowed to have had prior anti-PD-1, anti-PD-L1 or anti-CTLA-4 therapy, and 40% to 45% of the dose-escalation patients had been treated with checkpoint inhibitors.

To sequence the TCRbeta CDR3 region, genomic DNA was isolated from the sorted cells. The immunoSEQ Assay was used for sequencing of TCRbeta CDR3 regions. The source is immuneACCESS, and TCRdb retained only in-frame sequences with V and J called. Part of the clones is not carried over; for the studies checked, unresolved V genes explain less than half of this, and the remainder is unexplained. The sample table contains more than 60,000 clones; only one count was recorded for roughly 90% of them. The leading ten clones occupy under 0.4% of the sample. What the authors observed across the whole study: Partial responders in the 0.1-3.0 mg/kg groups had among the lowest normalized peripheral clonal expansion, especially among CD8+ T cells. Low levels of normalized T-cell clonal expansion were also shown by some nonresponding patients. Which antigens the clonally expanded peripheral T cells were specific for was not determined. Clonal expansion of both CD4+ and CD8+ blood T cells was observed from baseline to week 6 at doses 0.1 to 3.0 mg/kg. On average, CD8+ T cells showed more expanded clones than CD4+ T cells after ivuxolimab.

On this clone itself: Which antigen it targets is not known. No base quality information exists; no much larger clone differs at one position.

Per the germline V gene (reference sequence), MNHEY is the CDR1 and SMNVEV is the CDR2. Germline trimming amounts to 1 base on V and 5 bases on J, with 2 as the count of junction bases outside the gene matches. From its cysteine to its phenylalanine, the CDR3 spans 15 amino acids. Only the CDR3 part of the read is kept: 45 bases, read in frame from the first base. Patients with a history of autoimmune disease or receiving systemic immunosuppression were excluded from the trial. In every dose cohort, peripheral blood was drawn for TCR sequencing at baseline, cycle 4 day 1, and cycle 7 day 1. Samples were obtained from an open-label, multicenter, first-in-human phase I dose-escalation trial of ivuxolimab. Adults with locally advanced or metastatic melanoma, renal cell carcinoma, hepatocellular carcinoma or head and neck squamous cell carcinoma were enrolled in the trial. Before TCR sequencing, CD4+ T cells and CD8+ T cells were sorted from peripheral blood as separate populations.

The TCR comes from an adult with an advanced solid tumor such as melanoma, head and neck, liver or kidney cancer. The rearranged segments are TRBV27 and TRBJ2-5; 12 middle bases align to TRBD1. The sample here was CD4+ or CD8+ T cells sorted from blood, taken in a trial of the OX40 agonist ivuxolimab. For the CDR3, the sequence is CASSLWGQGAETQYF. Here is the DNA: TGTGCCAGCAGTTTATGGGGACAGGGGGCTGAGACCCAGTACTTC.